The sequence of this TCR beta chain was determined in a study of T cells in Graves' hyperthyroidism and ophthalmopathy. Uncontrolled infection, other autoimmune disease, pregnancy or lactation disqualified patients from enrolment. Clinical symptoms, serum thyroxine and TRAb, thyroid ultrasound and orbital computed tomography were used for the diagnoses. V was clipped by 6 bases and J by 4 bases; unmatched bases: 7. The CDR3 spans 14 residues. The germline gives CDR1 SNHLY, CDR2 FYNNEI. Study results and limitations: In simple terms, a model built on 13 V-J features told ophthalmopathy apart from stable hyperthyroidism.

TCR beta CDR3 regions were amplified from RNA. HTBI primers were employed in a first-round RT-PCR of the TCR CDR3. TCRdb re-analysed the multiplex PCR reads in MiXCR, keeping a single row per CDR3 protein. The data hold over 350,000 distinct CDR3 sequences, with approximately 18% observed a single time. This clonotype was picked up a small number of times. The antigen remains unidentified. Since a much larger clone is just one base distant, this may be a read error. The specimen sequenced was blood. This chain links TRBV2 with TRBJ1-1, with 8 bases matching TRBD1. This TCR derives from a man between 18 and 29 years old with Graves' ophthalmopathy. The DNA for the CDR3 is TGTGCCAGCAGGTCCAGGGGGCCGGGCACTGAAGCTTTCTTT. Amino acids: CASRSRGPGTEAFF.